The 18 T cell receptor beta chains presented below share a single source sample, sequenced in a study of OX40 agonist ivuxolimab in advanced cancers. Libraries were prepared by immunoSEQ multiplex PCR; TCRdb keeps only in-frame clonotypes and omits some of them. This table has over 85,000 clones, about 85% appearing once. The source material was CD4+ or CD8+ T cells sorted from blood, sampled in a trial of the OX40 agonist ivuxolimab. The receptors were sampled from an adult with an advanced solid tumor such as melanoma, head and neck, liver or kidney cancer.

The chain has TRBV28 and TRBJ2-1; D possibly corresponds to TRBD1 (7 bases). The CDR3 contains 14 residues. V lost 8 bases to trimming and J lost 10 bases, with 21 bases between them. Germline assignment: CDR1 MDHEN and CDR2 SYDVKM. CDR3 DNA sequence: TGTGCCAGCGGCCTTGGGGCAGGGGGGAAAGAGCAGTTCTTC. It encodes CASGLGAGGKEQFF.

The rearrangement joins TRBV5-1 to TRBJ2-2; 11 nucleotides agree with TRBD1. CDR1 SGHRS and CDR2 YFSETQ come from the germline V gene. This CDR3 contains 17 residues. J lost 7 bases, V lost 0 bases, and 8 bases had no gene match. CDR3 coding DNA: TGCGCCAGCAGCTTGGAACTGGACAGGGGGCAGGTCGGGGAGCTGTTTTTT. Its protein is CASSLELDRGQVGELFF.

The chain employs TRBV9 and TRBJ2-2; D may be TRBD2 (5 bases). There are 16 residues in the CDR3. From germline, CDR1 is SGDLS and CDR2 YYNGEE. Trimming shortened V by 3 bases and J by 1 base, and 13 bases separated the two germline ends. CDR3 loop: CASSAEGNWNTGELFF. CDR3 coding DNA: TGTGCCAGCAGCGCCGAGGGTAACTGGAACACCGGGGAGCTGTTTTTT.

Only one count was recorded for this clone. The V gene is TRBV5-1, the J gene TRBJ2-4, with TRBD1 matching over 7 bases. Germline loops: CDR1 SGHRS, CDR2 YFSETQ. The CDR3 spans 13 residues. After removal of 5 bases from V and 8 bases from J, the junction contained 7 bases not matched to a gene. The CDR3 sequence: CASRYGTDDIQYF. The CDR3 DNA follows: TGCGCCAGCAGGTATGGGACAGACGACATTCAGTACTTC.

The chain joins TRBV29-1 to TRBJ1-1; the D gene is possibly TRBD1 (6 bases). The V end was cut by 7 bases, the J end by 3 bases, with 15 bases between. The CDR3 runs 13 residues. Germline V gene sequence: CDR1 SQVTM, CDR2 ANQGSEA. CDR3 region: CSGLTGSYTEAFF. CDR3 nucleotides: TGCAGCGGCTTAACAGGGAGTTACACTGAAGCTTTCTTT.

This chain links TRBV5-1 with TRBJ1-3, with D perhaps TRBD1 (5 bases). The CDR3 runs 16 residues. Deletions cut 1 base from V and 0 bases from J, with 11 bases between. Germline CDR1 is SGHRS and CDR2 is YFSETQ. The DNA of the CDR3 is TGCGCCAGCAGCTTGTCAGGGTCCACCTCTGGAAACACCATATATTTT. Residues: CASSLSGSTSGNTIYF. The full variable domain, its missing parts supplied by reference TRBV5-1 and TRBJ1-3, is KAGVTQTPRYLIKTRGQQVTLSCSPISGHRSVSWYQQTPGQGLQFLFEYFSETQRNKGNFPGRFSGRQFSNSRSEMNVSTLELGDSALYLCASSLSGSTSGNTIYFGEGSWLTVV.

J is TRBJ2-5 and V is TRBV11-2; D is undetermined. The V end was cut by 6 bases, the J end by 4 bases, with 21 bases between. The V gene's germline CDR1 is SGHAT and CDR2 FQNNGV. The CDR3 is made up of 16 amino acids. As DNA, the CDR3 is TGTGCCAGCAGGTCTAACAAGAAGGGATCGGTAGAGACCCAGTACTTC. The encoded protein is CASRSNKKGSVETQYF.

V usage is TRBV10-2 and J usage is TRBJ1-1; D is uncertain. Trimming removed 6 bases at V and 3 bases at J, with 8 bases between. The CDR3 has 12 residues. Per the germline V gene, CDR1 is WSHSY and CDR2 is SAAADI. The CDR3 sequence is CASRFGDTEAFF. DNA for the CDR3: TGCGCCAGCAGGTTCGGGGACACTGAAGCTTTCTTT.

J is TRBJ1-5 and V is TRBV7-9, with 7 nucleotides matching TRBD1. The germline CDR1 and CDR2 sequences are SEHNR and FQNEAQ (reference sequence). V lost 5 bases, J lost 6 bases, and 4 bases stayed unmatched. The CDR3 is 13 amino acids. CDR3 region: CASSPGGGQPQHF. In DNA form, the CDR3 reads TGTGCCAGCAGCCCAGGGGGGGGTCAGCCCCAGCATTTT.

The CDR3 nucleotides read TGTGCCAGCAGTGGGGCCGGGACAGGGGATTATTCACCCCTCCACTTT. Amino acids: CASSGAGTGDYSPLHF. The rearrangement links TRBV2 to TRBJ1-6, with TRBD1 identical over 10 bases. The CDR3 is 16 residues long. Looked up from germline, CDR1 is SNHLY and CDR2 is FYNNEI. J lost 8 bases, V lost 4 bases, and 8 bases had no gene match.

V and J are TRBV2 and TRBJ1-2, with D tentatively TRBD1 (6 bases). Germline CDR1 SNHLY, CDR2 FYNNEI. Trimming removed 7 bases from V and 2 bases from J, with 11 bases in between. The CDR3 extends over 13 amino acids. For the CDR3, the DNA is TGTGCCAGCATACAGGGAGCGAACTATGGCTACACCTTC. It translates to CASIQGANYGYTF. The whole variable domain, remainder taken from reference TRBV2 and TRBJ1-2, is EPEVTQTPSHQVTQMGQEVILRCVPISNHLYFYWYRQILGQKVEFLVSFYNNEISEKSEIFDDQFSVERPDGSNFTLKIRSTKLEDSAMYFCASIQGANYGYTFGSGTRLTVV.

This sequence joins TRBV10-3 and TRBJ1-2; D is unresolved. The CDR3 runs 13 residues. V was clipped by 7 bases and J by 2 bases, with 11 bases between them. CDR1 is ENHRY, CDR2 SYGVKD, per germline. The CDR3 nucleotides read TGTGCCATCACCCGGGCCCCCAACTATGGCTACACCTTC. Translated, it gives CAITRAPNYGYTF.

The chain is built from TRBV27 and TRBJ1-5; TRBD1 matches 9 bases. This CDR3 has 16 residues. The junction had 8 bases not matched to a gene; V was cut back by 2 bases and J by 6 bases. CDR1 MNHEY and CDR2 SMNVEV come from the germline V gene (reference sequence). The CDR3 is CASSLAGTGKAQPQHF. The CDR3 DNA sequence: TGTGCCAGCAGTTTAGCTGGGACAGGGAAGGCTCAGCCCCAGCATTTT.

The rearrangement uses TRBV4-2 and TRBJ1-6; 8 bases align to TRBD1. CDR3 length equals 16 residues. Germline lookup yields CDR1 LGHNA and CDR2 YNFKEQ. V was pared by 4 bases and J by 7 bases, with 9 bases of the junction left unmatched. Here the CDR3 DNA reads TGTGCCAGCAGCCCTCGAGACAGGGGCGAAAATTCACCCCTCCACTTT. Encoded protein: CASSPRDRGENSPLHF.

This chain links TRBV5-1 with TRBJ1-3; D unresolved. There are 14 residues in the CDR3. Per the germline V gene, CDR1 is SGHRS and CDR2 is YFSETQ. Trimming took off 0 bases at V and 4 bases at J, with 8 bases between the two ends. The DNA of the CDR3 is TGCGCCAGCAGCTTGGGGGGAGACGGAAACACCATATATTTT. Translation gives CASSLGGDGNTIYF.

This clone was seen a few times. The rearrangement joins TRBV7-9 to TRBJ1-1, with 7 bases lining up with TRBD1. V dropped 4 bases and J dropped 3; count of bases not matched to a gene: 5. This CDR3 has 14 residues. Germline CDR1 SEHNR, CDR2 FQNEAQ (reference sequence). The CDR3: CASSSYTGDTEAFF. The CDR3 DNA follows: TGTGCCAGCAGCTCATACACAGGGGACACTGAAGCTTTCTTT.

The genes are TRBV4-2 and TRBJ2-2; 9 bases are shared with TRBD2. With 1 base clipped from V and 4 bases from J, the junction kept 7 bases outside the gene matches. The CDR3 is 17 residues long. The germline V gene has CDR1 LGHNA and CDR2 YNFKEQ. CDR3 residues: CASSQAERGDSTGELFF. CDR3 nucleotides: TGTGCCAGCAGCCAAGCAGAGCGGGGGGACAGCACCGGGGAGCTGTTTTTT.

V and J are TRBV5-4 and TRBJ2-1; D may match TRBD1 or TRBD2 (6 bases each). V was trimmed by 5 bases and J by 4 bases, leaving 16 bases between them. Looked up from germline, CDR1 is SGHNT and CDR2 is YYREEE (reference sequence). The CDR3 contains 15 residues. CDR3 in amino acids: CASSSRGAGYNEQFF. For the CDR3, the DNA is TGTGCCAGCAGTTCAAGGGGGGCCGGGTACAATGAGCAGTTCTTC.